This TCR beta chain was recovered during a study of cytotoxic CD8 clonotypes in ibrutinib-treated CLL. This table comes from immunoSEQ multiplex PCR, and its TCRdb copy is limited to in-frame clones, with some not included. The sample has 300,000 to 400,000 clones, roughly 67% seen once. V gave up 8 bases and J gave up 4 bases, with 15 bases separating them. This CDR3 comprises 13 residues. The germline CDR1 and CDR2 sequences are SGHAT and FQDESV (reference sequence). This rearrangement joins TRBV11-1 to TRBJ2-7; unclear D gene. The sequencing here drew on PBMCs, taken after 36 months of ibrutinib treatment. The receptor's source is a human donor with chronic lymphocytic leukemia. DNA for the CDR3: TGTGCCAGCGACGGCCCACCCCAATACGAGCAGTACTTC. Its protein product is CASDGPPQYEQYF.